This T cell receptor (beta chain) was sequenced in a study of cytomegalovirus exposure and HLA in healthy donors. The CDR3 totals 17 residues. Germline values: CDR1 SGHRS, CDR2 YFSETQ. V lost 2 bases, J lost 1 base, and 9 bases stayed unmatched. The PCR employed 60 Vbeta primers together with 13 Jbeta primers. Sequenced by immunoSEQ multiplex PCR; TCRdb stores in-frame clones only, minus some. The data show about 89,000 clones, about 89% seen once. Sequencing input: PBMCs. The sequence was obtained from a man aged 25-40 years in good health and CMV-seropositive. This sequence joins TRBV5-1 and TRBJ1-2, with 9 nucleotides matching TRBD1. The CDR3 protein is CASSFSGTGPFNYGYTF. CDR3 DNA sequence: TGCGCCAGCAGCTTTTCCGGGACAGGGCCTTTTAACTATGGCTACACCTTC. The complete variable domain, with remaining parts taken from reference TRBV5-1 and TRBJ1-2, reads KAGVTQTPRYLIKTRGQQVTLSCSPISGHRSVSWYQQTPGQGLQFLFEYFSETQRNKGNFPGRFSGRQFSNSRSEMNVSTLELGDSALYLCASSFSGTGPFNYGYTFGSGTRLTVV.